This entry is about one T cell receptor beta chain. Its antigen is not known. This sample was taken from a study of regulatory T cells in long-lasting Graves disease. The study's findings and limits: Since the sample size was small, accuracy may have been reduced. Samples came from peripheral blood alone, without thyroid tissue. Favored gene segments in persistent disease were TRBV28, TRBJ1-2 and TRBJ2-5.

Germline CDR1 and CDR2: LGHDT and YNNKEL (reference sequence). Trimming took 1 base from V and 6 from J, leaving 10 bases between them. This CDR3 is built from 13 residues. The sample's time point: persistent/refractory GD, antithyroid drugs over 5 years with positive TRAb. Generation of the TCR library employed RNA extracted from PBMCs. In building TCR beta libraries, iRepertoire HTBI primers were used together with Arm-PCR of CDR3 regions. TCRdb analysed the multiplex PCR reads with MiXCR anew, one entry per CDR3 protein. The repertoire consists of almost 350,000 distinct CDR3 sequences, with around a fifth occurring once and the leading ten covering about 29%.

V and J are TRBV3-1 and TRBJ2-7, with unresolved D. The clonotype comes from a female donor with Graves disease. The source material was peripheral blood mononuclear cells (PBMCs), sampled when the disease was refractory, from a patient treated with antithyroid drugs. DNA for the CDR3: TGTGCCAGCAGCCAAGGAGTCGAAGCCGAGCAGTACTTC. Its protein is CASSQGVEAEQYF.